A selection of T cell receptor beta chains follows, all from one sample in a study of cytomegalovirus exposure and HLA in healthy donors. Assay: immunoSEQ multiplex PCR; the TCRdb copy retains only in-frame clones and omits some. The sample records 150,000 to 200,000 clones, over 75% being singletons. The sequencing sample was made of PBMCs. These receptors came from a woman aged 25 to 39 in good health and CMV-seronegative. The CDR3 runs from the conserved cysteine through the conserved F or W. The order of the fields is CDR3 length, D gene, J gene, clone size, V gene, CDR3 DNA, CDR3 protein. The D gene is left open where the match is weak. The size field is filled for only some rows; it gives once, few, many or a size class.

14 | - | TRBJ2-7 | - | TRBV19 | TGTGCCAGTATCCCCCCTGACAGAGGCTACGAGCAGTACTTC | CASIPPDRGYEQYF
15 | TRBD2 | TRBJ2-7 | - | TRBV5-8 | TGTGCCAGCAGCTTATTCACTAGCGGGGCCTACGAGCAGTACTTC | CASSLFTSGAYEQYF
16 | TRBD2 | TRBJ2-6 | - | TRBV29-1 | TGCAGCGTTGTACTAGCGGGGGGGCCTGGGGCCAACGTCCTGACTTTC | CSVVLAGGPGANVLTF
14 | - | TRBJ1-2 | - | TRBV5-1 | TGCGCCAGCAGCTTGGCGGGGGTACAGTATGGCTACACCTTC | CASSLAGVQYGYTF
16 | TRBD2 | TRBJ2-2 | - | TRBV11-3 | TGTGCCAGCAGCGAACGACTAGCGGGGAACACCGGGGAGCTGTTTTTT | CASSERLAGNTGELFF
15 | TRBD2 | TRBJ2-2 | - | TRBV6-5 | TGTGCCAGCAGCAACGGGGGGAAAGGGACCGGGGAGCTGTTTTTT | CASSNGGKGTGELFF
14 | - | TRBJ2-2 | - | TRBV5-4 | TGTGCCAGCAGCACCGTGTCGGGGGCCGGGGAGCTGTTTTTT | CASSTVSGAGELFF
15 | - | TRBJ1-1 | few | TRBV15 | TGTGCCACCAGACGTGAACTTAGACAGTTATCTGAAGCTTTCTTT | CATRRELRQLSEAFF
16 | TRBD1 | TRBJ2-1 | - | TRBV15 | TGTGCCACCAGCAGCCTGGGACAGACAAACTACAATGAGCAGTTCTTC | CATSSLGQTNYNEQFF
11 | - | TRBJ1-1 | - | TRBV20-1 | TGCAGTGCTTGGAGGAACACTGAAGCTTTCTTT | CSAWRNTEAFF
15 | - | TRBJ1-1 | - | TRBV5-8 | TGTGCCAGCAGCTTATCCCTGGGGAGGGGCCCTGAAGCTTTCTTT | CASSLSLGRGPEAFF
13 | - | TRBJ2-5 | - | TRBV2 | TGTGCCAGCCACTCTACAGAACAAGAGACCCAGTACTTC | CASHSTEQETQYF
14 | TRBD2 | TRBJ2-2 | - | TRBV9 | TGTGCCAGCAGCGTGGGGGGGATGGCCGGGGAGCTGTTTTTT | CASSVGGMAGELFF
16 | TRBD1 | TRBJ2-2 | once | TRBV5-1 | TGCGCCAGCAGCTTGGCGGGACAGGGAGACACCGGGGAGCTGTTTTTT | CASSLAGQGDTGELFF
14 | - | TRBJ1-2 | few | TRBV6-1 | TGTGCCAGCACCCCGAGGGACACGCTTTTCTTCGGGACCTTC | CASTPRDTLFFGTF